This T cell receptor beta chain was captured by sequencing in a study of human T cells and chemical hapten exposure. The CDR3 is made up of 16 amino acids. Germline V gene data show CDR1 as MNHEY and CDR2 as SMNVEV (reference sequence). The V and J ends lost 3 bases and 0 bases respectively, with 12 bases between them. Unique molecular identifiers were attached to individual cDNA molecules during library preparation. Original data processing: Across samples, TCR counts had a median of about 92,000 and ranged from about 23,224 to 690,600. MiXCR was run by TCRdb on the RACE reads, yielding one entry per CDR3 protein. It is TCRdb's table, rather than the study itself, that gives the V and J calls and clone size. Seen here are tens of thousands of distinct CDR3 sequences, about 11% observed once, and the top ten hold 3.5%. Time point noted: patch test 1, 2 weeks after DPC sensitization. Treatment: therapeutic diphenylcyclopropenone sensitization with weekly scalp DPC. Total RNA was extracted from unfractionated whole blood.

The receptor's source is a woman aged 55 to 70 with alopecia areata. Some clones in this sample may be carry-over from other donors' samples. The sequencing used whole blood, collected in connection with sensitization to the hapten diphenylcyclopropenone (DPC). V and J are TRBV27 and TRBJ1-3; possibly TRBD1 for D (5 bases). The CDR3 sequence: CASSFRGRGSGNTIYF. DNA for the CDR3: TGTGCCAGCAGTTTTAGGGGCAGAGGCTCTGGAAACACCATATATTTT.